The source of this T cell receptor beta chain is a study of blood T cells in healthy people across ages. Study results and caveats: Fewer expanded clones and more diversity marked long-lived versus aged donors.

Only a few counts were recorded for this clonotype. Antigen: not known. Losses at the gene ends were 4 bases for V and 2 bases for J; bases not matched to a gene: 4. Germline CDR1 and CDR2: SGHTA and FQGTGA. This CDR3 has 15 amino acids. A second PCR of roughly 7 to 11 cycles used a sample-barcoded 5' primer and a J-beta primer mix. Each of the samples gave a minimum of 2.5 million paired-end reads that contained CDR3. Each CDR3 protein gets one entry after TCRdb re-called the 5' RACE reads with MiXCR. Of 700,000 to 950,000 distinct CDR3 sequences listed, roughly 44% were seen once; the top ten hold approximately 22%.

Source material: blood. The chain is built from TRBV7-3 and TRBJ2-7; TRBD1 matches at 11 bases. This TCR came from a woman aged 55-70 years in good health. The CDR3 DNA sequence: TGTGCCAGCAGCTCAGGACAGGGGGCCCCCTACGAGCAGTACTTC. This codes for CASSSGQGAPYEQYF.